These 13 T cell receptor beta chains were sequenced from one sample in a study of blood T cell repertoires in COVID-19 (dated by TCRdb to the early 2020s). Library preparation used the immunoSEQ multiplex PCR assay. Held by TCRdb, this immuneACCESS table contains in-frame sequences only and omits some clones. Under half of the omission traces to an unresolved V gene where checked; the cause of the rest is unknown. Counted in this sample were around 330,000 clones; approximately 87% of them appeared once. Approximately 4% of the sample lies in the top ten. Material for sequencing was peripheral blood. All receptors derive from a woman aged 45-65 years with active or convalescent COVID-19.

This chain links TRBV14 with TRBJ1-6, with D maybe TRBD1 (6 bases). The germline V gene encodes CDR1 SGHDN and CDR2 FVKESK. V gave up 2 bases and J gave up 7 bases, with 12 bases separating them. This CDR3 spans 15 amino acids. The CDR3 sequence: CASSQPGTLNSPLHF. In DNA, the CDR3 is TGTGCCAGCAGCCAACCCGGGACACTCAATTCACCCCTCCACTTT.

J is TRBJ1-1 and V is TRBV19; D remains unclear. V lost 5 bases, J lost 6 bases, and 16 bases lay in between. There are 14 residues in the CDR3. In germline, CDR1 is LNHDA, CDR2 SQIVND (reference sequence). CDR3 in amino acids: CASSGPQSVAEAFF. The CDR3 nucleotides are TGTGCCAGTAGTGGGCCCCAGTCGGTGGCTGAAGCTTTCTTT. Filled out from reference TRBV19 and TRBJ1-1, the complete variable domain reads DGGITQSPKYLFRKEGQNVTLSCEQNLNHDAMYWYRQDPGQGLRLIYYSQIVNDFQKGDIAEGYSVSREKKESFPLTVTSAQKNPTAFYLCASSGPQSVAEAFFGQGTRLTVV.

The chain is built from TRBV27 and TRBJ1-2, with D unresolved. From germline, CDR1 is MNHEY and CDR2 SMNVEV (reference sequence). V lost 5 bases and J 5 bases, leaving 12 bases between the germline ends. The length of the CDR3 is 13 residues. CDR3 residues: CASSPRSFYGYTF. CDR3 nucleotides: TGTGCCAGCAGTCCGCGTTCATTTTATGGCTACACCTTC.

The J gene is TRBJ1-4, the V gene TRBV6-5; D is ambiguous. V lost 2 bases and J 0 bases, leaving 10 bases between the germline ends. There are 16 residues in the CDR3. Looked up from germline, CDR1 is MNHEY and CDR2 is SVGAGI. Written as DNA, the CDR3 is TGTGCCAGCAGTTACCTCGTGTCTGCAACTAATGAAAAACTGTTTTTT. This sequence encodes CASSYLVSATNEKLFF.

CDR3 in DNA: TGCGCCAGCAGCAAGGACCCTAGCGGGAGAGGGACAGATACGCAGTATTTT. Residues: CASSKDPSGRGTDTQYF. V usage is TRBV4-3 and J usage is TRBJ2-3, with TRBD2 matching over 10 bases. The junction had 11 bases not matched to a gene; V was cut back by 5 bases and J by 3 bases. Per germline, CDR1 LGHNA and CDR2 YSLEER. The CDR3 consists of 17 residues.

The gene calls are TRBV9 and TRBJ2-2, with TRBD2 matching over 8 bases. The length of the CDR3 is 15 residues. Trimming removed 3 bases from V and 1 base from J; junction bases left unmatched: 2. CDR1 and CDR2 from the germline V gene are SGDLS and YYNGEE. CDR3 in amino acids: CASSGLARNTGELFF. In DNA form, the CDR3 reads TGTGCCAGCAGCGGACTAGCGAGGAACACCGGGGAGCTGTTTTTT.

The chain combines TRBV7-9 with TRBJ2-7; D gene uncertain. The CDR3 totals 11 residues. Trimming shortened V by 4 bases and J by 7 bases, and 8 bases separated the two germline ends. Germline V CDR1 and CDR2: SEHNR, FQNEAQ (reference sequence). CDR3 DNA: TGTGCCAGCAGCTCGTGGGCGGAGCAGTACTTC. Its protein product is CASSSWAEQYF.

The CDR3 DNA reads TGTGCCAGCAGTAGTAGCGGGGATCCAACCTACGAGCAGTACTTC. Its protein is CASSSSGDPTYEQYF. The V gene is TRBV7-2, the J gene TRBJ2-7; 8 bases are shared with TRBD2. The CDR3 has 15 amino acids. V lost 6 bases to trimming and J lost 2 bases; unmatched junction nucleotides: 9. Looked up from germline, CDR1 is SGHTA and CDR2 is FQGNSA.

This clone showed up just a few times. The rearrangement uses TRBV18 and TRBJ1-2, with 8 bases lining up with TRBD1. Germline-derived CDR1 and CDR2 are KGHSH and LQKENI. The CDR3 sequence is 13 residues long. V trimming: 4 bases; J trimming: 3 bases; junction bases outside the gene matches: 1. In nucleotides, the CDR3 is TGTGCCAGCTCACAGACAGGGGACTATGGCTACACCTTC. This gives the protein CASSQTGDYGYTF. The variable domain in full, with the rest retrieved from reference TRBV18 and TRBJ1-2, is NAGVMQNPRHLVRRRGQEARLRCSPMKGHSHVYWYRQLPEEGLKFMVYLQKENIIDESGMPKERFSAEFPKEGPSILRIQQVVRGDSAAYFCASSQTGDYGYTFGSGTRLTVV.

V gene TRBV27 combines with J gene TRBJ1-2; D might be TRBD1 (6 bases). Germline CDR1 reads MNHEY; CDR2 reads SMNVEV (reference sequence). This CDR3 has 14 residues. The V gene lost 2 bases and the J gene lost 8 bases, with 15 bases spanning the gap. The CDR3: CASSLRQGSVGYTF. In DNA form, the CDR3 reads TGTGCCAGCAGTTTAAGGCAGGGGAGCGTGGGCTACACCTTC.

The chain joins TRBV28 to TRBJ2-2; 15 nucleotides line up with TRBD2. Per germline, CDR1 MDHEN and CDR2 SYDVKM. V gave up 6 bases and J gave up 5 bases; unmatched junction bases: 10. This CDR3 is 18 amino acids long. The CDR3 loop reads CASRQPGLAGGGTGELFF. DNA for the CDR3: TGTGCCAGCAGACAACCGGGACTAGCGGGAGGTGGAACCGGGGAGCTGTTTTTT. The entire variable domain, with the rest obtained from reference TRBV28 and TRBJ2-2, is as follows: DVKVTQSSRYLVKRTGEKVFLECVQDMDHENMFWYRQDPGLGLRLIYFSYDVKMKEKGDIPEGYSVSREKKERFSLILESASTNQTSMYLCASRQPGLAGGGTGELFFGEGSRLTVL.

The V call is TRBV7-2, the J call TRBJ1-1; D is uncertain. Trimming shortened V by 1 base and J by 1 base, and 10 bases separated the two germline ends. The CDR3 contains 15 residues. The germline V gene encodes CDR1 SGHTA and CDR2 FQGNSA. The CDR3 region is CASSLVGSSNTEAFF. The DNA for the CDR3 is TGTGCCAGCAGCTTAGTAGGGAGTTCGAACACTGAAGCTTTCTTT. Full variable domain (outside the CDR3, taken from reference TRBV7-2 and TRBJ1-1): GAGVSQSPSNKVTEKGKDVELRCDPISGHTALYWYRQSLGQGLEFLIYFQGNSAPDKSGLPSDRFSAERTGGSVSTLTIQRTQQEDSAVYLCASSLVGSSNTEAFFGQGTRLTVV.

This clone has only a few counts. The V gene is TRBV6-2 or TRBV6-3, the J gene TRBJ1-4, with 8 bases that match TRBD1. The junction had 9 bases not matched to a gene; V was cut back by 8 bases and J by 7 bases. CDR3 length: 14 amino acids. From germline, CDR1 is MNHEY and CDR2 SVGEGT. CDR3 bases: TGTGCCAGCGGTTCAAATACAGGGGGTGAAAAACTGTTTTTT. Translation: CASGSNTGGEKLFF.